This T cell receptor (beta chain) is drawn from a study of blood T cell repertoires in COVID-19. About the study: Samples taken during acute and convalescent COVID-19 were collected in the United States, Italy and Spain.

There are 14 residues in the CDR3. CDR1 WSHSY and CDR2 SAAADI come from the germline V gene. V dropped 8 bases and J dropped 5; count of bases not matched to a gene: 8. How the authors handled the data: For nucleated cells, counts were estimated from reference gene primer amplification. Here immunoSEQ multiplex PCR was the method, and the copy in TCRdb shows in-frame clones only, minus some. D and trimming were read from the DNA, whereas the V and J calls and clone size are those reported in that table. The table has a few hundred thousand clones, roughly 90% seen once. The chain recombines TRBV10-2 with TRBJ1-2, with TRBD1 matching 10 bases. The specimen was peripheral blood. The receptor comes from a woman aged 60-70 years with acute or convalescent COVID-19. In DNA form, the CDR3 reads TGCGCCAGCGCCAGGGACAGGGGAGGGTATGGCTACACCTTC. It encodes CASARDRGGYGYTF.